This T cell receptor beta chain was captured by sequencing in a study of T cells in Graves' hyperthyroidism and ophthalmopathy. The count of this clonotype is one. Germline CDR1 is ENHRY and CDR2 is SYGVKD. The CDR3 has 15 residues. Unmatched junction bases numbered 11, after V lost 6 bases and J lost 5 bases. TCR beta CDR3 regions were amplified from RNA. A first-round RT-PCR of the TCR CDR3 used the HTBI primer set. From the multiplex PCR reads, TCRdb called clonotypes with MiXCR, one entry per CDR3 protein. The sample includes more than 500,000 distinct CDR3 sequences, around 42% of them seen just once.

The origin of this receptor is an adult woman with Graves' disease, either hyperthyroidism or ophthalmopathy (not recorded which). Input material: peripheral blood or thyroid tissue (not recorded which). The chain couples TRBV10-3 to TRBJ1-1, with TRBD1 matching 8 bases. CDR3 amino acids: CAIRSGTGGRTEAFF. The CDR3 DNA reads as TGTGCCATCAGGAGCGGTACAGGGGGTAGAACTGAAGCTTTCTTT.